These 2 T cell receptor beta chains were all obtained from the same sample, sequenced in a study of blood T cells in healthy people across ages. For the second PCR, which ran for about 6 to 11 cycles, a sample-barcoded 5' primer and a J-beta primer mix were used. MiXCR, applied by TCRdb to the 5' RACE reads, yields one record per CDR3 protein. The sample consists of about 680,000 distinct CDR3 sequences, around 48% of them appearing once. The material sequenced was blood. The receptors stem from a woman aged 55-75 years in good health.

The chain employs TRBV20-1 and TRBJ1-1; possible D gene TRBD1, 6 bases. The V gene lost 6 bases and the J gene lost 11 bases, with 25 bases spanning the gap. Germline CDR1 reads DFQATT; CDR2 reads SNEGSKA (reference sequence). This CDR3 region has 14 residues. This CDR3 reads CSAAIRGVHSGAFF. The CDR3 nucleotides read TGCAGTGCAGCGATCAGGGGCGTACATAGTGGGGCTTTCTTT.

This clonotype was seen a handful of times. This chain uses TRBV7-2 with TRBJ2-7; a possible D gene is TRBD2 (5 bases). Trimming pared 3 bases from V and 5 bases from J, leaving 14 bases between. Germline CDR1 is SGHTA and CDR2 is FQGNSA. The CDR3 covers 14 residues. CDR3 nucleotides: TGTGCCAGCAGCTTGACCCGGGCCGGGAACGAGCAGTACTTC. Translated, it gives CASSLTRAGNEQYF.